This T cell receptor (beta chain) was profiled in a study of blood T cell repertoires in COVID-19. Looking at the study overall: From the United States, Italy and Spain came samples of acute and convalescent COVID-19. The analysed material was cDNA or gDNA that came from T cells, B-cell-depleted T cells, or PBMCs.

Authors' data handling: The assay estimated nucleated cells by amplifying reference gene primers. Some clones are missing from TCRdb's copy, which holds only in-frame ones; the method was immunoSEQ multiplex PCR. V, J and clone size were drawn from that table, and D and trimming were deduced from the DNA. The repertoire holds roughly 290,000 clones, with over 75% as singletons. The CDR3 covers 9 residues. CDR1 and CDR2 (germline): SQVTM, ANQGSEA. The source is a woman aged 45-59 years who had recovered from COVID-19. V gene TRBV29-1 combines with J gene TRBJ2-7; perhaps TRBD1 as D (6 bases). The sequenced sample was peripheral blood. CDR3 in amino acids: CSVVGRGVV. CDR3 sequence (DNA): TGCAGCGTCGTTGGCAGGGGCGTTGTC.